Included here is one T cell receptor beta chain sequence, with context. This sample is part of a study of control samples from healthy donors and cancer patients. Trimming left V 6 bases short and J 6 bases short, with 14 bases between. Germline V CDR1 and CDR2: LNHDA, SQIVND (reference sequence). The CDR3 is 14 amino acids. Only in-frame clones appear in the TCRdb table, and some are missing; sequencing was by immunoSEQ multiplex PCR. Of about 180,000 clones detected, around nine tenths appear once; the ten largest clones hold approximately 1.4%. The chain employs TRBV19 and TRBJ2-2; a possible D gene is TRBD1 (6 bases). The sequenced sample was blood. The sequence derives from a man under 40 in good health. The CDR3 nucleotides read TGTGCCAGTAGCCAACAGGGAAGTCCCGGGGAGCTGTTTTTT. Its translation is CASSQQGSPGELFF.